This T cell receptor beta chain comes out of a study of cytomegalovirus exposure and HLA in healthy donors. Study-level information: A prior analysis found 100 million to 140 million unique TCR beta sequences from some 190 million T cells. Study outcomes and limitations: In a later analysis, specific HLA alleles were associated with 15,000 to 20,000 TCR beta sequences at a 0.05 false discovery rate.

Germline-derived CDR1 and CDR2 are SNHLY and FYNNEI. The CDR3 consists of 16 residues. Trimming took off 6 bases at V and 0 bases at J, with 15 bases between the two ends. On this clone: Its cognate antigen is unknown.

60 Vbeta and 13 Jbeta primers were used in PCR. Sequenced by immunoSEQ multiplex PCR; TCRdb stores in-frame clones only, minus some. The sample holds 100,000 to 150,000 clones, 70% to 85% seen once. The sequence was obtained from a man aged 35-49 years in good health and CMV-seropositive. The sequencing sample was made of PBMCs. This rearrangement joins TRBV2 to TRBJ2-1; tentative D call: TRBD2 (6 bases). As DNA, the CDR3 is TGTGCCAGCAGCCCGATGGGAGGCAACTCCTACAATGAGCAGTTCTTC. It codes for CASSPMGGNSYNEQFF. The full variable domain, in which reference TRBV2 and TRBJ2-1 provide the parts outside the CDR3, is EPEVTQTPSHQVTQMGQEVILRCVPISNHLYFYWYRQILGQKVEFLVSFYNNEISEKSEIFDDQFSVERPDGSNFTLKIRSTKLEDSAMYFCASSPMGGNSYNEQFFGPGTRLTVL.